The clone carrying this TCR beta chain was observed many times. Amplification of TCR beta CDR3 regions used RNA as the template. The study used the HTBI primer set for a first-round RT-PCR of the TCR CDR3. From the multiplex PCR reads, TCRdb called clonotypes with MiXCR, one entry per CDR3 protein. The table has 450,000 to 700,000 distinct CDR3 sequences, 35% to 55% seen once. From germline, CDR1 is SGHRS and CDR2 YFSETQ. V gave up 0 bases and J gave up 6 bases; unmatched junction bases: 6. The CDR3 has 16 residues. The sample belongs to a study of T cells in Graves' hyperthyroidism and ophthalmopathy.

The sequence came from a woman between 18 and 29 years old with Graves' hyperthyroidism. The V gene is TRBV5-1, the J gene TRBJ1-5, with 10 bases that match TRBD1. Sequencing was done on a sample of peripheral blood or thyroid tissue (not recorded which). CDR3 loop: CASSLGGTGVTQPQHF. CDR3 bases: TGCGCCAGCAGCTTGGGGGGGACAGGGGTTACTCAGCCCCAGCATTTT.